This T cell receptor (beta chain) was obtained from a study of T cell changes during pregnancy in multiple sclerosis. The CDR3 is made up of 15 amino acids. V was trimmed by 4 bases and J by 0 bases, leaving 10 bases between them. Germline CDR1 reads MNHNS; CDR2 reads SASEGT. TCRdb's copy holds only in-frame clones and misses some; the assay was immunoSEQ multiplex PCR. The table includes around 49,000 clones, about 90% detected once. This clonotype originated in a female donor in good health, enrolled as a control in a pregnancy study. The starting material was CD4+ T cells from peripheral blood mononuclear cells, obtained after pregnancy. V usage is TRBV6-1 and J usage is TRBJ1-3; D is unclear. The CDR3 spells CASSVGTDSGNTIYF. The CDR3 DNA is TGTGCCAGCAGTGTAGGCACAGACTCTGGAAACACCATATATTTT.